Only a few counts were recorded for the clone carrying this TCR beta chain. The data were taken from a study of blood T cells in healthy people across ages. Then a second PCR, running about 6 to 12 cycles, was carried out with a sample-barcoded 5' primer and a J-beta primer mix. Via MiXCR, TCRdb re-called the 5' RACE reads, giving one row per CDR3 protein. Of about 800,000 distinct CDR3 sequences listed, 20% to 30% are singletons. V was pared by 4 bases and J by 2 bases, with 12 bases between. Per germline, CDR1 SQVTM and CDR2 ANQGSEA. The CDR3 has 13 amino acids. These same data were also listed under a study on T cells of mothers and their children. That work adds: The donors comprised a handful of children and their three healthy Caucasian mothers. With unrelated pairs as the comparison, related mother-child pairs had a slightly higher overlap that was not significant.

This chain links TRBV29-1 with TRBJ2-7; D perhaps matches TRBD2 (6 bases). The TCR sequence derives from a boy between 10 and 17 years old in good health. The sample taken for sequencing was blood. The CDR3 bases are TGCAGCGTTGGGAGGGACGGACCCTACGAGCAGTACTTC. Protein product: CSVGRDGPYEQYF.